This note documents a single T cell receptor delta chain sequence. These data belong to a study of gamma-delta T cells after stem cell transplantation. This CDR3 region has 21 residues. The V and J ends lost 3 bases and 4 bases, in that order; junction bases with no gene match: 21. The germline V gene encodes CDR1 TSWWSYY and CDR2 QGS. TCRdb fed the RT-PCR reads into CATT to redo clone calling. The sample lists about 11,000 delta-chain clones, 38% occurring once. The rearrangement joins TRDV1 to TRDJ1, with 12 bases matching TRDD3. This clonotype was sampled from a human donor. It is not recorded whose cells these are; they may come from a transplant donor. Specimen: gamma-delta T cells. Here the CDR3 reads CALGEVSLPWGIRWLIDKLIF. CDR3 DNA sequence: TGTGCTCTTGGGGAGGTTTCTCTTCCCTGGGGGATACGCTGGTTGATCGATAAACTCATCTTT.